This TCR beta chain was observed in a study of T cell repertoires in cytomegalovirus infection. Study details: The public TCR beta signatures pointed to both CMV infection and matching HLA type. Points from the study as a whole: Summed public TCR beta family frequency identified CMV carriers bearing the relevant HLA.

The sample holds many counts of this clonotype. The antigen is unknown. TCRdb itself ran the reads through MiXCR, one entry per CDR3 protein. The data hold approximately 120,000 distinct CDR3 sequences, with 32% observed a single time. V dropped 3 bases and J dropped 0 bases, with 11 bases sitting between them. In germline, CDR1 is SEHNR, CDR2 FQNEAQ (reference sequence). The CDR3 length is 16 residues. V is TRBV7-9 and J is TRBJ1-4; the D gene is possibly TRBD1 (5 bases). The specimen comprised CD8+ T cells from cultured PBMCs, sampled from culture after CMV antigen stimulation. The clonotype was recovered from a human donor in good health (CMV status not recorded). Some clones in this sample may be carry-over from other donors' samples. Here the CDR3 DNA reads TGTGCCAGCAGCTTGGACACGGTTGCAACTAATGAAAAACTGTTTTTT. It translates to CASSLDTVATNEKLFF.